Below are 24 T cell receptor beta chains sequenced from a single sample in a study of blood T cell repertoires in COVID-19. Repertoires were generated with immunoSEQ multiplex PCR, while TCRdb's copy carries only in-frame clones and drops some. Among about 220,000 clones listed, roughly 84% were seen once. Sequencing was performed on peripheral blood. The source of these receptors is a woman aged 30 to 39 who had recovered from COVID-19.

The table lists this clone with a few counts. The chain has TRBV6-1 and TRBJ1-4, with a tentative D call TRBD1 (6 bases). Germline-derived CDR1 and CDR2 are MNHNS and SASEGT. The length of the CDR3 is 15 residues. V lost 3 bases and J 7 bases, leaving 15 bases between the germline ends. In nucleotides, the CDR3 is TGTGCCAGCAGTGATAGGGGGGGGGAATCTGAAAAACTGTTTTTT. Translating gives CASSDRGGESEKLFF.

V is TRBV7-2 and J is TRBJ2-3; the match to TRBD1 covers 7 bases. The CDR3 sequence is 15 residues long. V lost 1 base, J lost 5 bases, and 6 bases stayed unmatched. Germline V lookup: CDR1 SGHTA, CDR2 FQGNSA. The chain's CDR3 is CASSLGQGPIDTQYF. The DNA of the CDR3 is TGTGCCAGCAGCTTAGGACAGGGCCCAATAGATACGCAGTATTTT.

The chain recombines TRBV3-1 (or the pseudogene TRBV3-2) with TRBJ2-5, with unresolved D. CDR3 length equals 13 residues. Germline CDR1 and CDR2: LGHDT and YNNKEL (reference sequence). V was trimmed by 0 bases and J by 7 bases, leaving 9 bases between them. The DNA for the CDR3 is TGTGCCAGCAGCCAAGACCCCCGCGGGACCCAGTACTTC. This codes for CASSQDPRGTQYF.

The chain uses TRBV5-1 and TRBJ2-2; D is unclear. Trimming cost V 0 bases and J 3 bases, with 6 bases left between them. Germline lookup yields CDR1 SGHRS and CDR2 YFSETQ. CDR3 length: 14 amino acids. DNA of the CDR3: TGCGCCAGCAGCTTGGTTTTATACACCGGGGAGCTGTTTTTT. Translating gives CASSLVLYTGELFF.

The chain recombines TRBV19 with TRBJ2-1; 10 bases match TRBD2. Trimming cost V 9 bases and J 0 bases; bases outside gene matches: 5. The CDR3 sequence is 15 residues long. CDR1 is LNHDA and CDR2 is SQIVND in the germline V gene (reference sequence). CDR3 coding DNA: TGTGCCAGCCGTTCTAGCGGGAGCTCCTACAATGAGCAGTTCTTC. It encodes CASRSSGSSYNEQFF.

The chain employs TRBV5-1 and TRBJ1-1; D is undetermined. The length of the CDR3 is 13 residues. Trimming removed 4 bases from V and 8 bases from J, with 15 bases in between. Per the germline V gene, CDR1 is SGHRS and CDR2 is YFSETQ. As DNA, the CDR3 is TGCGCCAGCAGCGTACCGGGTCGCAGCGAAGCTTTCTTT. Encoded protein: CASSVPGRSEAFF.

The chain recombines TRBV6-6 with TRBJ2-5; 10 positions match TRBD2. Germline-derived CDR1 and CDR2 are MNHNY and SVGAGI (reference sequence). The CDR3 runs to 15 residues. J was trimmed by 5 bases and V by 5 bases; bases with no gene match: 8. The CDR3 coding sequence is TGTGCCAGCAGTAGCGGGAGGGCCGAGATCGAGACCCAGTACTTC. Encoded protein: CASSSGRAEIETQYF.

The chain links TRBV9 to TRBJ2-3, with D possibly TRBD2 on 5 matching bases. Germline lookup yields CDR1 SGDLS and CDR2 YYNGEE. V was shortened by 4 bases and J by 2 bases, with 14 bases between the two germline ends. This CDR3 spans 15 amino acids. DNA for the CDR3: TGTGCCAGCAGCACCCGAGGGCAGCACACAGATACGCAGTATTTT. It yields the protein CASSTRGQHTDTQYF.

This clone was counted ten times or more. This rearrangement joins TRBV4-1 to TRBJ2-5, with D possibly matching TRBD2 (6 bases). The CDR3 consists of 17 residues. CDR1 and CDR2 (germline): MGHRA, YSYEKL. Trimming stripped 0 bases from V and 4 bases from J, with 18 bases between. The CDR3 reads CASSQDVGLGRGETQYF. The CDR3 coding sequence is TGCGCCAGCAGCCAAGATGTGGGACTCGGGAGAGGAGAGACCCAGTACTTC.

The chain combines TRBV11-3 with TRBJ2-2, with TRBD1 identical over 9 bases. With V trimmed by 5 bases and J by 6 bases, 10 bases remained unmatched. Germline CDR1 and CDR2: SGHNT and YENEEA. The CDR3 is 16 residues long. In nucleotides, the CDR3 is TGTGCCAGCAGCGCCGGGACAGGGAGGTTGGCCGGGGAGCTGTTTTTT. Its translation: CASSAGTGRLAGELFF.

V is TRBV6-6 and J is TRBJ1-4; D is uncertain. Germline CDR1 MNHNY, CDR2 SVGAGI (reference sequence). The V gene lost 5 bases and the J gene lost 14 bases, with 15 bases spanning the gap. There are 12 residues in the CDR3. CDR3 amino acids: CASSTNGMWLFF. The CDR3, as DNA: TGTGCCAGCAGTACAAACGGGATGTGGCTGTTTTTT.

CDR3 sequence: CASRSGTGGEEPYNSPLHF. The CDR3 bases are TGTGCCAGCAGGTCCGGGACAGGGGGCGAGGAACCCTATAATTCACCCCTCCACTTT. V is TRBV2 and J is TRBJ1-6; the match to TRBD1 covers 12 bases. In germline, CDR1 is SNHLY, CDR2 FYNNEI. V shed 6 bases and J 2 bases; nucleotides not matched to a gene: 11. The CDR3 sequence is 19 residues long. Filled out from reference TRBV2 and TRBJ1-6, the complete variable domain reads EPEVTQTPSHQVTQMGQEVILRCVPISNHLYFYWYRQILGQKVEFLVSFYNNEISEKSEIFDDQFSVERPDGSNFTLKIRSTKLEDSAMYFCASRSGTGGEEPYNSPLHFGNGTRLTVT.

The rearrangement links TRBV19 to TRBJ2-3; tentative D call: TRBD1 (6 bases). The CDR3 totals 16 residues. Between the trimmed V and J ends, which lost 3 bases and 0 bases, there was a span of 13 bases. The germline V gene encodes CDR1 LNHDA and CDR2 SQIVND (reference sequence). The CDR3 sequence: CASSMMTGLSTDTQYF. DNA of the CDR3: TGTGCCAGTAGTATGATGACAGGCCTTAGCACAGATACGCAGTATTTT.

The chain couples TRBV5-1 to TRBJ2-5, with D perhaps matching TRBD2 (5 bases). The germline CDR1 and CDR2 sequences are SGHRS and YFSETQ. The CDR3 covers 12 residues. The V end was cut by 4 bases, the J end by 5 bases, with 9 bases between. CDR3 DNA: TGCGCCAGCAGCGGGAGTCTGGAGACCCAGTACTTC. It translates to CASSGSLETQYF.

This chain joins TRBV18 and TRBJ2-1; D is perhaps TRBD2 (6 bases). The V gene lost 3 bases and the J gene lost 2 bases, with 14 bases spanning the gap. CDR1 KGHSH and CDR2 LQKENI come from the germline V gene. The CDR3 is made up of 16 amino acids. The CDR3 DNA is TGTGCCAGCTCACCGGAAGGGACGGGGGCCTACAATGAGCAGTTCTTC. It encodes CASSPEGTGAYNEQFF.

V is TRBV11-2 and J is TRBJ2-7, with 8 bases matching TRBD2. Unmatched junction bases numbered 11, after V lost 5 bases and J lost 5 bases. The CDR3 runs to 15 residues. Germline V gene sequence: CDR1 SGHAT, CDR2 FQNNGV. As DNA, the CDR3 is TGTGCCAGCAGCCCGGGACTAGTTTTAGGCCACGAGCAGTACTTC. It specifies CASSPGLVLGHEQYF.

The rearrangement joins TRBV27 to TRBJ2-1, with unresolved D. Germline V gene lookup returns CDR1 MNHEY and CDR2 SMNVEV (reference sequence). This CDR3 comprises 15 residues. The germline V and J ends were trimmed by 5 bases and 8 bases, with 19 bases remaining between them. In DNA, the CDR3 is TGTGCCAGCAGTATGCCCCGACTGTCAAGAGATGAGCAGTTCTTC. Protein sequence: CASSMPRLSRDEQFF.

The CDR3: CASRLTGGASDTQYF. The DNA of the CDR3 is TGTGCCAGCAGACTAACAGGGGGCGCATCCGATACGCAGTATTTT. The V call is TRBV7-3, the J call TRBJ2-3; 9 bases match TRBD1. Trimming cost V 6 bases and J 6 bases; bases outside gene matches: 10. The CDR3 contains 15 residues. Looked up from germline, CDR1 is SGHTA and CDR2 is FQGTGA. Using reference TRBV7-3 and TRBJ2-3 for the parts outside the CDR3, the full variable domain is GAGVSQTPSNKVTEKGKYVELRCDPISGHTALYWYRQSLGQGPEFLIYFQGTGAADDSGLPNDRFFAVRPEGSVSTLKIQRTERGDSAVYLCASRLTGGASDTQYFGPGTRLTVL.

V gene TRBV5-8 combines with J gene TRBJ2-1, with D perhaps matching TRBD2 (6 bases). Germline-derived CDR1 and CDR2 are SGHTS and YDEGEE. Trimming removed 0 bases from V and 1 base from J, with 14 bases in between. The CDR3 loop spans 17 amino acids. This chain's CDR3 is CASSLAGGSQSYNEQFF. The CDR3 region has the DNA TGTGCCAGCAGCTTGGCCGGAGGGTCGCAGTCCTACAATGAGCAGTTCTTC.

V is TRBV6-4 and J is TRBJ1-6; D is uncertain. The V end was cut by 6 bases, the J end by 7 bases, with 16 bases between. The germline V gene encodes CDR1 MRHNA and CDR2 SNTAGT. This CDR3 comprises 15 residues. This CDR3 reads CASSLGVMGNSPLHF. The DNA for the CDR3 is TGTGCCAGCAGCCTGGGAGTCATGGGGAATTCACCCCTCCACTTT.

The V call is TRBV27, the J call TRBJ1-1, with a possible D match to TRBD1 (5 bases). Germline loops: CDR1 MNHEY, CDR2 SMNVEV (reference sequence). The ends were cut back, 11 bases at V and 1 base at J, with 26 bases in the middle. The CDR3 length is 17 residues. The CDR3, as DNA: TGTGCCTCGCAGCCCCAACGGCAGGGTGAGAGGAACACTGAAGCTTTCTTT. It translates to CASQPQRQGERNTEAFF.

Only a few counts were recorded for this clone. The chain recombines TRBV6-1 with TRBJ1-2; 11 bases are shared with TRBD1. The junction had 5 bases not matched to a gene; V was cut back by 3 bases and J by 2 bases. The CDR3 is 16 residues long. Germline CDR1 MNHNS, CDR2 SASEGT. CDR3 protein: CASSDLGTGGNYGYTF. The CDR3 DNA sequence: TGTGCCAGCAGTGATCTCGGGACAGGGGGAAACTATGGCTACACCTTC.

The V gene is TRBV6-4, the J gene TRBJ2-7, with a tentative D call TRBD2 (5 bases). Germline assignment: CDR1 MRHNA and CDR2 SNTAGT. The CDR3 consists of 14 residues. Trimming stripped 3 bases from V and 0 bases from J, with 9 bases between. The CDR3 DNA reads as TGTGCCAGCAGTGAGACCAGCGGCTCCTACGAGCAGTACTTC. This gives the protein CASSETSGSYEQYF.

V usage is TRBV19 and J usage is TRBJ1-5; D not resolved. The CDR3 extends over 15 amino acids. V gave up 3 bases and J gave up 1 base, with 10 bases separating them. The germline CDR1 and CDR2 sequences are LNHDA and SQIVND (reference sequence). The CDR3, as DNA: TGTGCCAGTAGTATTTACCGGGGAAGCAATCAGCCCCAGCATTTT. This gives the protein CASSIYRGSNQPQHF. Using reference TRBV19 and TRBJ1-5 for the parts outside the CDR3, the full variable domain is DGGITQSPKYLFRKEGQNVTLSCEQNLNHDAMYWYRQDPGQGLRLIYYSQIVNDFQKGDIAEGYSVSREKKESFPLTVTSAQKNPTAFYLCASSIYRGSNQPQHFGDGTRLSIL.